These 3 T cell receptor beta chains came from one sample sequenced in a study of shared clonotypes between healthy human individuals. CD45RO-negative, CCR7-selected cells formed the naive CD8 fraction, which excluded terminally differentiated effector memory CD45RA+ cells. Clones were read by immunoSEQ multiplex PCR, and TCRdb kept only the in-frame ones, dropping some. In the table there are about 2 million clones, about 94% of which are singletons. The sample taken for sequencing was naive CD8+ T cells sorted from blood. These receptors were collected from a man between 18 and 35 years old in good health.

This chain joins TRBV21-1 and TRBJ1-5; the table's D gene call, TRBD1, was not cross checked with the DNA. TRBV21-1 is a listed pseudogene. This CDR3 is 16 amino acids long. This chain's CDR3 is CASSIWTGDSNQPQHF. CDR3 nucleotides: TGTGCCAGCAGCATCTGGACAGGGGATAGCAATCAGCCCCAGCATTTT.

The CDR3, as DNA: TGTGCCAGTAGTATGCAACTAGTAGGCGAGCAGTACTTC. It yields the protein CASSMQLVGEQYF. The chain uses TRBV19 and TRBJ2-7, with D possibly TRBD2 on 5 matching bases. Germline loops: CDR1 LNHDA, CDR2 SQIVND (reference sequence). This CDR3 has 13 residues. Trimming took 3 bases from V and 6 from J, leaving 12 bases between them.

The chain combines TRBV28 with TRBJ2-7, with D possibly being TRBD1 (7 bases). The V and J ends lost 1 base and 4 bases respectively, with 20 bases between them. This CDR3 region has 17 residues. From germline, CDR1 is MDHEN and CDR2 SYDVKM. This CDR3 reads CASSLSPSGSDRYEQYF. In DNA form, the CDR3 reads TGTGCCAGCAGTTTATCCCCAAGCGGGTCGGACAGGTACGAGCAGTACTTC.